This paragraph covers one T cell receptor (beta chain) sequence. This receptor's antigen is unknown. Base qualities were left out, and no much larger clone turns up one base away. Trimming at the junction amounts to 3 bases on V and 1 base on J, and the germline ends lie 6 bases apart. The CDR3 starts with the cysteine, ends with the phenylalanine, and has 14 residues. Just the 42-base CDR3 DNA is kept, in frame starting at base 1. CDR1 and CDR2 (KGHSH, LQKENI) derive from the germline V gene. The entry originates in a study of cytomegalovirus exposure and HLA in healthy donors (dated by TCRdb to the late 2010s). About the investigation overall: According to a later analysis, the 120 or so validation repertoires were produced on the same platform as the 666 repertoires of the first cohort. Besides the first cohort of some 670 subjects, a separate validation cohort made up of over a hundred different subjects was used. The study combined high-throughput TCR immunosequencing, statistical association of individual TCRs with disease status, and machine learning to predict cytomegalovirus infection status. The aim of the study was to test whether cataloging public T cell receptors could identify signatures of past pathogen exposure.

Library preparation used the immunoSEQ multiplex PCR assay. As for the original processing: A statistical classification framework was built to diagnose cytomegalovirus status from the catalog of TCR beta chain sequences. Sourced from immuneACCESS, this table was stored by TCRdb with only in-frame sequences that have V and J called. A share of the clones is absent; for the studies checked, an unresolved V gene accounts for under half, and the remainder has no known explanation. V, J and clone size were drawn from that table, and D and trimming were deduced from the DNA. This sample holds about 150,000 clones; 65% to 90% were observed only once. Around 24% of the sample is taken by the ten largest. The donors were included in the validation cohort of 130 or so subjects, a group kept apart from the approximately 700-subject first cohort. General findings and caveats noted by the study authors: The authors suggested that the approach could potentially be extended to other disease states and immunological phenotypes. Subsequent analysis determined that TCRs grouped into clusters in the first cohort also showed a tendency toward co-occurrence across the 120 or so validation repertoires, and approximately 93% of cluster scores exceeded 0. The study listed 170 or so TCR beta chains as associated with cytomegalovirus. The classifier was reported to diagnose cytomegalovirus status with high specificity and sensitivity in both the original and validation cohorts. In vitro tests confirmed that a few of the cytomegalovirus-associated TCR beta chains recognize cytomegalovirus antigens. All 130 or so repertoires were used to score co-occurrence in the validation cohort in a later analysis, because that analysis had no HLA typing for the cohort. While some public TCRs were present in many individuals, most TCR sequences turned up only very rarely across donors.

The material sequenced was PBMCs. The chain uses TRBV18 and TRBJ2-2; the D segment cannot be called with confidence. The receptor's source is a man younger than 35 in good health and CMV-seropositive. CDR3 sequence: CASSPPGNTGELFF. DNA sequence: TGTGCCAGCTCACCCCCGGGGAACACCGGGGAGCTGTTTTTT.